The T cell receptor (beta chain) under discussion was sequenced for a study of early T cells in non-severe SARS-CoV-2 infection. The wider study: Unpaired chains resulted from sequencing bulk RNA of unsorted whole blood.

The V end was cut by 5 bases, the J end by 5 bases, with 12 bases between. Germline loops: CDR1 SGHVS, CDR2 FQNEAQ. The CDR3 totals 14 residues. Molecules of cDNA were individually given unique molecular identifiers that were attached to them. From the 5' RACE reads, TCRdb called clonotypes with MiXCR, one entry per CDR3 protein. This sample has tens of thousands of distinct CDR3 sequences; roughly 10% occur once, and the top ten carry around 7.5%. The gene calls are TRBV7-8 and TRBJ2-2; D is unresolved. The receptor was derived from an adult who was a healthcare worker with PCR-confirmed SARS-CoV-2 infection or an uninfected control (not recorded which). This specimen consisted of whole blood, obtained at baseline. This CDR3 reads CASSRRMGTGELFF. In nucleotides, the CDR3 is TGTGCCAGCAGCCGTCGAATGGGTACCGGGGAGCTGTTTTTT.